The 10 T cell receptor beta chains listed next were all sequenced from one sample in a study of T cell responses to AZD1222 COVID-19 vaccine. Data came from immunoSEQ multiplex PCR; TCRdb stores just in-frame clones and leaves some out. The sample lists 100,000 to 150,000 clones, about 92% occurring once. Material: peripheral blood, obtained on day 0 of MenACWY control vaccination. Receptor source: an adult in good health.

V gene TRBV6-5 combines with J gene TRBJ1-2; D is ambiguous. The CDR3 extends over 14 amino acids. Deletions cut 7 bases from V and 4 bases from J, with 16 bases between. The germline V gene encodes CDR1 MNHEY and CDR2 SVGAGI. As DNA, the CDR3 is TGTGCCAGCATCCCAATGGGATATTCCTATGGCTACACCTTC. Residues: CASIPMGYSYGYTF.

V gene TRBV7-2 combines with J gene TRBJ2-4, with D maybe TRBD1 (6 bases). V dropped 5 bases and J dropped 0 bases, with 14 bases sitting between them. CDR1 is SGHTA, CDR2 FQGNSA, per germline. This CDR3 has 16 amino acids. The CDR3 DNA follows: TGTGCCAGCAGCGCACGACAGGACCGAGCCAAAAACATTCAGTACTTC. This translates into CASSARQDRAKNIQYF.

Comments on this clone: This sample also contains other DNA sequences that code for the same CDR3. The chain carries TRBV4-1 and TRBJ2-2; a weak D match, TRBD1 (5 bases). Germline V gene lookup returns CDR1 MGHRA and CDR2 YSYEKL. V was pared by 0 bases and J by 5 bases, with 7 bases between. The CDR3 covers 14 residues. As DNA, the CDR3 is TGCGCCAGCAGCCAAGACAGGGTTACCGGGGAGCTGTTTTTT. This codes for CASSQDRVTGELFF.

The V call is TRBV20-1, the J call TRBJ2-7; D unclear. Germline CDR1 is DFQATT and CDR2 is SNEGSKA (reference sequence). The CDR3 is made up of 12 amino acids. V was shortened by 3 bases and J by 2 bases, with 8 bases between the two germline ends. The CDR3 coding sequence is TGCAGTGCTAGTCATCAGGCCTACGAGCAGTACGTC. Its translation: CSASHQAYEQYV.

The chain carries TRBV6-2 or TRBV6-3 and TRBJ2-2; TRBD1 agrees at 10 bases. Trimming at V came to 5 bases and at J to 6 bases, leaving 9 bases not matched to a gene. The germline gives CDR1 MNHEY, CDR2 SVGEGT. CDR3 length: 16 amino acids. DNA of the CDR3: TGTGCCAGCAGTCAACCGGGACAGGGGTTCTCCGGGGAGCTGTTTTTT. Its protein is CASSQPGQGFSGELFF.

The chain joins TRBV28 to TRBJ1-5, with a possible D match to TRBD1 (6 bases). V was cut by 5 bases and J by 0 bases, with 8 bases left in between. The CDR3 loop spans 14 amino acids. The germline V gene has CDR1 MDHEN and CDR2 SYDVKM. The CDR3 loop reads CASSGQLSNQPQHF. The CDR3 nucleotides are TGTGCCAGCAGTGGACAGCTTAGCAATCAGCCCCAGCATTTT.

The rearrangement joins TRBV6-2 or TRBV6-3 to TRBJ1-2; D may be TRBD1 (5 bases). The V end lost 5 bases, the J end lost 5 bases, and 6 bases lay between the germline ends. The CDR3 spans 11 residues. Germline V lookup: CDR1 MNHEY, CDR2 SVGEGT. The DNA for the CDR3 is TGTGCCAGCAGTCAGGGATATGGCTACACCTTC. It codes for CASSQGYGYTF.

The chain combines TRBV9 with TRBJ1-6, with 8 bases identical to TRBD1. Per the germline V gene, CDR1 is SGDLS and CDR2 is YYNGEE. After removal of 3 bases from V and 7 bases from J, the junction contained 6 bases not matched to a gene. This CDR3 region has 15 residues. Here the CDR3 reads CASSGTGIWNSPLHF. Written as DNA, the CDR3 is TGTGCCAGCAGCGGGACAGGGATTTGGAATTCACCCCTCCACTTT.

The chain links TRBV5-1 to TRBJ2-1, with D tentatively TRBD2 (5 bases). Germline V gene lookup returns CDR1 SGHRS and CDR2 YFSETQ. This CDR3 comprises 15 residues. V lost 0 bases, J lost 10 bases, and 17 bases lay in between. The CDR3 DNA reads as TGCGCCAGCAGCTTGGGGCCGGGGTCAAAGTCAGAGCAGTTCTTC. Its translation is CASSLGPGSKSEQFF. The full variable domain, rest sourced from reference TRBV5-1 and TRBJ2-1, is KAGVTQTPRYLIKTRGQQVTLSCSPISGHRSVSWYQQTPGQGLQFLFEYFSETQRNKGNFPGRFSGRQFSNSRSEMNVSTLELGDSALYLCASSLGPGSKSEQFFGPGTRLTVL.

This clone was found once. CDR3 coding DNA: TGTGCCATCAGTGCGACCTTTCTTGCAACTAATGAAAAACTGTTTTTT. It codes for CAISATFLATNEKLFF. The chain is built from TRBV10-3 and TRBJ1-4; D is ambiguous. CDR3 length: 16 amino acids. Between the trimmed V and J ends, which lost 4 bases and 0 bases, there was a span of 12 bases. Germline loops: CDR1 ENHRY, CDR2 SYGVKD.